This T cell receptor beta chain was sequenced during a study of spatial heterogeneity in lung cancer (dated by TCRdb to the late 2010s). About the study as a whole: The donors were more than 60 patients from the lung TRACERx cohort who had early-stage, untreated non-small cell lung cancer. Follow-up PBMC samples were sequenced whenever available, and the median time to follow-up was roughly two years after resection. Beta-chain transcripts were consistently detected in greater numbers than alpha-chain transcripts, which likely reflects a higher abundance of beta-chain transcripts. In the raw uncorrected reads, each unique combination of TCR and UMI appeared more than ten times on average. The study quantitatively compared TCR alpha and beta repertoires across multiple tumor regions, matched nontumor lung and blood in non-small cell lung cancer. Nonsynonymous mutation counts, determined by whole-exome sequencing of tumor tissue, were related to features of the TCR repertoire. At surgery, hundreds of tumor regions, around 64 matched nontumor lung samples and 56 PBMC samples were TCR-sequenced for both alpha and beta chains.

Library generation was performed with 5' RACE. These reads were obtained on a NextSeq 500. In the TCR library protocol, a unique molecular identifier was attached to each TCR cDNA molecule so that PCR and sequencing errors could be corrected. Concerning the study's data processing: Decombinator tools were used for TCR identification, UMI-based error correction and CDR3 extraction. Expanded TCRs were defined as those above a frequency of 2 per 1,000, corresponding to the top 1% of the tumor frequency distribution. Renyi diversity was calculated using the R vegan package after each repertoire was subsampled 100 times to 5,000 TCRs. CDR3 similarity networks were constructed using string-kernel similarity of amino acid triplets, with links drawn between CDR3s whose pairwise similarity was above 0.82. The public reads were reprocessed in TCRdb via fastp at Q25 and MiXCR, keeping in-frame beta chains. Entries are consolidated by CDR3 protein sequence, retaining the most common genes and DNA. These V and J calls originate from TCRdb's pipeline instead of the authors' own analysis. The sample yields approximately 100,000 distinct CDR3 sequences; around 19% were counted once. The top ten hold less than 25% of the sample.

Compared with germline, V lacks 1 base and J lacks 4 bases; bases without a gene match: 4. The CDR3 goes from the cysteine to the phenylalanine over 15 residues. The DNA shown is the 45-base CDR3, in frame from base 1. According to the germline V gene, CDR1 reads SGHVS and CDR2 reads FNYEAQ. On this clonotype itself: It lacks a known antigen. Per-base qualities were not stored, and no clone one base away is much larger.

Points the paper makes about the study in general: Ubiquitous expanded tumor TCRs were found in blood more often at tumor resection than at routine follow-up. Confirming at a functional level the hypothesis that regional TCRs recognize regional mutations was considered to require additional single-cell paired TCR alpha and beta sequencing. Comparisons of baseline and follow-up blood repertoires included only around 14 patients.

The time point label on this specimen signifies: blood at routine non-recurrence follow-up after resection. Whole RNA extracted from tumor and nontumor lung tissue, or from cryopreserved PBMC samples, was used for TCR sequencing without cell sorting. A patient was chosen for TCR sequencing only when enough RNA was available from at least two tumor regions. The source material was PBMCs, sampled at follow-up. This chain joins TRBV7-6 to TRBJ2-1, and TRBD2 aligns with 7 junction nucleotides. The clonotype originates from a male donor with early-stage non-small cell lung cancer. The CDR3 protein is CASSLGGTIYNEQFF. The nucleotide sequence is given as TGTGCCAGCAGCTTAGGGGGGACTATATACAATGAGCAGTTCTTC.